Following are 9 T cell receptor beta chains from one sample sequenced in a study of identical twins. TCRdb processed the 5' RACE reads anew with MiXCR; each CDR3 protein has one entry. Of 550,000 to 700,000 distinct CDR3 sequences listed, 21% are singletons. The data were also submitted as part of a second study, on T cells expressing NK-cell markers.

Sample: PBMCs. The origin of the receptors is a woman younger than 35 in good health.

The rearrangement links TRBV20-1 to TRBJ2-1, with D perhaps TRBD2 (6 bases). Between the trimmed V and J ends, which lost 3 bases and 6 bases, there was a span of 15 bases. CDR1 DFQATT and CDR2 SNEGSKA come from the germline V gene (reference sequence). The CDR3 consists of 14 residues. In DNA, the CDR3 is TGCAGTGCTAGGGGTATCGGGAGAGGCAATGAGCAGTTCTTC. This encodes CSARGIGRGNEQFF.

CDR3 in DNA: TGTGCCAGCAGCGTAGCTTGGGATAGCGGCACAGATACGCAGTATTTT. Amino acids: CASSVAWDSGTDTQYF. This rearrangement joins TRBV9 to TRBJ2-3; perhaps TRBD2 as D (5 bases). Trimming took off 0 bases at V and 1 base at J, with 12 bases between the two ends. Germline values: CDR1 SGDLS, CDR2 YYNGEE. The CDR3 consists of 16 residues.

In its sample, this clonotype was seen once. This chain uses TRBV7-6 with TRBJ2-5, with 14 bases aligning to TRBD2. The CDR3 contains 16 residues. Trimming at V came to 5 bases and at J to 3 bases, leaving 5 bases not matched to a gene. Germline lookup yields CDR1 SGHVS and CDR2 FNYEAQ. The CDR3 DNA follows: TGTGCCAGCAGCAAGACTAGCGGGGGGGTCGAAGAGACCCAGTACTTC. Translating gives CASSKTSGGVEETQYF.

V usage is TRBV5-1 and J usage is TRBJ2-2; D is undetermined. Trimming stripped 0 bases from V and 0 bases from J, with 6 bases between. The CDR3 length is 15 residues. The germline V gene has CDR1 SGHRS and CDR2 YFSETQ. The DNA for the CDR3 is TGCGCCAGCAGCTTGGACAGTACGAACACCGGGGAGCTGTTTTTT. This encodes CASSLDSTNTGELFF.

This clonotype was observed at least ten times. This chain uses TRBV4-1 with TRBJ1-4; 10 bases are a match to TRBD1. Germline V gives CDR1 MGHRA, CDR2 YSYEKL. The CDR3 sequence is 16 residues long. V was pared by 2 bases and J by 6 bases, with 6 bases of the junction left unmatched. In nucleotides, the CDR3 is TGCGCCAGCAGCCAATCTACTGGGACAGGGGATGAAAAACTGTTTTTT. This gives the protein CASSQSTGTGDEKLFF.

The chain is built from TRBV11-2 and TRBJ2-2, with D unresolved. Germline CDR1 SGHAT, CDR2 FQNNGV. The V end was cut by 2 bases, the J end by 3 bases, with 10 bases between. There are 15 residues in the CDR3. The CDR3, as DNA: TGTGCCAGCAGCTTAACCCATGGGGACACCGGGGAGCTGTTTTTT. Its translation: CASSLTHGDTGELFF.

The V and J genes are TRBV29-1 and TRBJ2-6; no clear D gene. The CDR3 contains 12 residues. Trimming removed 1 base at V and 3 bases at J, with 1 base between. Germline-derived CDR1 and CDR2 are SQVTM and ANQGSEA. The CDR3 coding sequence is TGCAGCGTTGAAGGTGGGGCCAACGTCCTGACTTTC. Its translation: CSVEGGANVLTF.

CDR3 sequence: CASSYRQGTYF. The CDR3 DNA reads TGCGCCAGCAGCTACAGACAGGGAACATACTTC. J is TRBJ2-7 and V is TRBV10-2; 7 bases are shared with TRBD1. The CDR3 is made up of 11 amino acids. The trim removed 6 bases at V and 13 bases at J, leaving 9 bases unmatched. The V gene's germline CDR1 is WSHSY and CDR2 SAAADI.

The rearrangement links TRBV4-3 to TRBJ2-1; TRBD2 matches 9 bases. The CDR3 spans 16 residues. The V gene end was trimmed by 4 bases and the J gene end by 4 bases; junction bases not matched to a gene: 8. Germline values: CDR1 LGHNA, CDR2 YSLEER. The CDR3 is CASSRDLAGFYNEQFF. In DNA form, the CDR3 reads TGCGCCAGCAGCCGGGACCTAGCGGGGTTTTACAATGAGCAGTTCTTC.